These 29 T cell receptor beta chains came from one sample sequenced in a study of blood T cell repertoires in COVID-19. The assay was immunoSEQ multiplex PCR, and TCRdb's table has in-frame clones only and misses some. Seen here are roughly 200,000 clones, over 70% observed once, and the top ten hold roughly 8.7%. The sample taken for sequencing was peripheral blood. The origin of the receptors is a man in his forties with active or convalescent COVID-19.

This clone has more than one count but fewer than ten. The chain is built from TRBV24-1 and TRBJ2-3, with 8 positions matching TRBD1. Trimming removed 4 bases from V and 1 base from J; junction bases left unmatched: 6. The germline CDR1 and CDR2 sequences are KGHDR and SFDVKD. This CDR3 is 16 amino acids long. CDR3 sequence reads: CATSEPGGAGTDTQYF. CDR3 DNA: TGTGCCACCAGTGAGCCAGGGGGCGCAGGCACAGATACGCAGTATTTT.

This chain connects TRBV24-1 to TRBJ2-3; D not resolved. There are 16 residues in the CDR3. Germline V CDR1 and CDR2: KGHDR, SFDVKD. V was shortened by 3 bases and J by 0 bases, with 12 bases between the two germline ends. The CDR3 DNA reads TGTGCCACCAGTGATCCTCTAAAATCTAGCACAGATACGCAGTATTTT. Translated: CATSDPLKSSTDTQYF.

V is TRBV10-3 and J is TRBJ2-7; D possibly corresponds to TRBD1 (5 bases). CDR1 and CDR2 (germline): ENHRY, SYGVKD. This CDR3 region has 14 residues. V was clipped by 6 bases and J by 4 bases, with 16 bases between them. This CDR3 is CAIREEGSGYEQYF. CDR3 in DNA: TGTGCCATCAGGGAAGAAGGATCAGGGTACGAGCAGTACTTC.

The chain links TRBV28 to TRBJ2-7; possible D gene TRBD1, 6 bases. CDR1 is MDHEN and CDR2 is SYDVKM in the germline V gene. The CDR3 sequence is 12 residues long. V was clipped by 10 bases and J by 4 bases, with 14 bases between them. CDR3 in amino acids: CATGDKIYEQYF. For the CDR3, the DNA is TGTGCCACCGGGGACAAGATATACGAGCAGTACTTC.

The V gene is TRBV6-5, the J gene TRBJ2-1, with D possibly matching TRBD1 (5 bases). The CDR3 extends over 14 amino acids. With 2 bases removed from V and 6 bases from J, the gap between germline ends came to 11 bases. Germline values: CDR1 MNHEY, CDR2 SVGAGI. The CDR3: CASSYGWQGNEQFF. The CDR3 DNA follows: TGTGCCAGCAGTTACGGTTGGCAGGGCAATGAGCAGTTCTTC.

Written as DNA, the CDR3 is TGCGCCAGCAGCTTGGTGGCTAGCGGGAATCTTAATGAGCAGTTCTTC. This codes for CASSLVASGNLNEQFF. The chain carries TRBV5-1 and TRBJ2-1; 9 bases fit TRBD2. Germline assignment: CDR1 SGHRS and CDR2 YFSETQ. CDR3 length equals 16 residues. V lost 0 bases, J lost 7 bases, and 8 bases stayed unmatched. Full variable domain (missing parts from reference TRBV5-1 and TRBJ2-1): KAGVTQTPRYLIKTRGQQVTLSCSPISGHRSVSWYQQTPGQGLQFLFEYFSETQRNKGNFPGRFSGRQFSNSRSEMNVSTLELGDSALYLCASSLVASGNLNEQFFGPGTRLTVL.

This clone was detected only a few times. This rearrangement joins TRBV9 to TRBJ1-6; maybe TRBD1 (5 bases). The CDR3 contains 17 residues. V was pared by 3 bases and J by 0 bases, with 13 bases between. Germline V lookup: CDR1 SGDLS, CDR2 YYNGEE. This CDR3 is CASSGPEGSSYNSPLHF. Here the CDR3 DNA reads TGTGCCAGCAGCGGTCCGGAGGGGAGCTCCTATAATTCACCCCTCCACTTT.

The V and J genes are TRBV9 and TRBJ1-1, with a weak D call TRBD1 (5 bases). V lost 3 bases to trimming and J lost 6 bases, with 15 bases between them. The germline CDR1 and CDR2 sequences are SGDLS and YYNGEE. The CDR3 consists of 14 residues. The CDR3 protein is CASSDVRGLSEAFF. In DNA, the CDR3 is TGTGCCAGCAGCGACGTCCGGGGGTTGTCTGAAGCTTTCTTT. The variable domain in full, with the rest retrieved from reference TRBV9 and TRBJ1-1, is DSGVTQTPKHLITATGQRVTLRCSPRSGDLSVYWYQQSLDQGLQFLIQYYNGEERAKGNILERFSAQQFPDLHSELNLSSLELGDSALYFCASSDVRGLSEAFFGQGTRLTVV.

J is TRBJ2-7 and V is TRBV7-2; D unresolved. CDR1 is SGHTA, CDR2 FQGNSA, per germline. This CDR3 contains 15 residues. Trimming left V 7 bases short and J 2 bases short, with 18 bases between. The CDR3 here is CASKRTQLSTYEQYF. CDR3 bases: TGTGCCAGCAAGAGAACACAGCTCTCGACCTACGAGCAGTACTTC.

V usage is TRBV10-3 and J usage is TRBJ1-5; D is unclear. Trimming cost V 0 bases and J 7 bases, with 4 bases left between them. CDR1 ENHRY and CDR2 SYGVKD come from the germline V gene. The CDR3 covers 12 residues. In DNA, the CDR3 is TGTGCCATCAGTGAGTCGCAGCAGCCCCAGCATTTT. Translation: CAISESQQPQHF.

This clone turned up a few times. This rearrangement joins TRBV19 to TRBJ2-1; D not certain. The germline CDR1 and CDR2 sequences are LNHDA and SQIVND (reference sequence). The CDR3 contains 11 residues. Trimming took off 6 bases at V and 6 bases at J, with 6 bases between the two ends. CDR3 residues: CASRTGNEQFF. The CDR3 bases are TGTGCCAGTAGGACTGGCAATGAGCAGTTCTTC.

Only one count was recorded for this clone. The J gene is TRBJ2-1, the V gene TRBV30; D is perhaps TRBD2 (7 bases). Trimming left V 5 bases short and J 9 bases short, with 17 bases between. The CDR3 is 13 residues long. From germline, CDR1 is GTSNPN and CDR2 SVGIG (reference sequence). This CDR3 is CAWEDGGPGEQFF. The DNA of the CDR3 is TGTGCCTGGGAGGACGGGGGGCCAGGTGAGCAGTTCTTC. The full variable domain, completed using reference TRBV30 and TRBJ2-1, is SQTIHQWPATLVQPVGSPLSLECTVEGTSNPNLYWYRQAAGRGLQLLFYSVGIGQISSEVPQNLSASRPQDRQFILSSKKLLLSDSGFYLCAWEDGGPGEQFFGPGTRLTVL.

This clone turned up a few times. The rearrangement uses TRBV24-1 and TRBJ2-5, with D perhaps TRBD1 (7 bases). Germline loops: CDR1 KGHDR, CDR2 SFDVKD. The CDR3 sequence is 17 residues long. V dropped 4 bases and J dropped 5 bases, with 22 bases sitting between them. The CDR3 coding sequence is TGTGCCACCAGTGACCCCACGACAGGGCTGGAGGGGGAGACCCAGTACTTC. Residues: CATSDPTTGLEGETQYF.

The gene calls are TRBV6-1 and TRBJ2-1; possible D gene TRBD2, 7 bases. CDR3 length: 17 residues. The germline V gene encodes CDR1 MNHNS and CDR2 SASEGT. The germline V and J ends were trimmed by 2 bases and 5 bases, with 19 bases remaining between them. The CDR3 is CASSEWGGGGINNEQFF. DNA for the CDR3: TGTGCCAGCAGTGAATGGGGGGGAGGGGGGATCAACAATGAGCAGTTCTTC.

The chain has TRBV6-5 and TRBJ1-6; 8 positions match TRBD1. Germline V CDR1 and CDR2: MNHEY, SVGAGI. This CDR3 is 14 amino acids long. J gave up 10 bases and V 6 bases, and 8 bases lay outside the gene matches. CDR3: CASRRTGQESPLHF. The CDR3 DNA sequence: TGTGCCAGCAGAAGGACAGGGCAGGAATCACCCCTCCACTTT.

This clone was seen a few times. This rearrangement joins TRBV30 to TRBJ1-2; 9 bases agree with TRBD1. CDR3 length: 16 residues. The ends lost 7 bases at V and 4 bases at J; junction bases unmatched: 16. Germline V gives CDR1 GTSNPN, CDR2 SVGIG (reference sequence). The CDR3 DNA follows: TGTGCCTTATACCGGGACAGGGATATTCTGGGCTATGGCTACACCTTC. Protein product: CALYRDRDILGYGYTF.

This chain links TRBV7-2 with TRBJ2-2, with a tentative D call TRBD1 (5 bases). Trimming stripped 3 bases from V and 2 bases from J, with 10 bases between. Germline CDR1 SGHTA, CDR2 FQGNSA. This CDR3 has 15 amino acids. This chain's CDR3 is CASSLRQINTGELFF. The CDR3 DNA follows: TGTGCCAGCAGCTTGCGACAGATTAACACCGGGGAGCTGTTTTTT.

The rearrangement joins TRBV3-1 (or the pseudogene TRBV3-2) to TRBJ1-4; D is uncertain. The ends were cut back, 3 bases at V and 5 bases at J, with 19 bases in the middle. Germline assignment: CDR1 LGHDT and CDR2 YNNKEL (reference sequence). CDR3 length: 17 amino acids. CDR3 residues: CASSQRAAGNWNEKLFF. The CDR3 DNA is TGTGCCAGCAGCCAGAGGGCAGCAGGAAATTGGAATGAAAAACTGTTTTTT.

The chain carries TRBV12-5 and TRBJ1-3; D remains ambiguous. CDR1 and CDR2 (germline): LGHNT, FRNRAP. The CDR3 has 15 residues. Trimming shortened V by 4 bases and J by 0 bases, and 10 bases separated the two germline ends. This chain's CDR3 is CASGSDRGSGNTIYF. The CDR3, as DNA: TGTGCTAGTGGTTCCGACCGGGGCTCTGGAAACACCATATATTTT. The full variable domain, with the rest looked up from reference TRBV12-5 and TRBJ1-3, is DARVTQTPRHKVTEMGQEVTMRCQPILGHNTVFWYRQTMMQGLELLAYFRNRAPLDDSGMPKDRFSAEMPDATLATLKIQPSEPRDSAVYFCASGSDRGSGNTIYFGEGSWLTVV.

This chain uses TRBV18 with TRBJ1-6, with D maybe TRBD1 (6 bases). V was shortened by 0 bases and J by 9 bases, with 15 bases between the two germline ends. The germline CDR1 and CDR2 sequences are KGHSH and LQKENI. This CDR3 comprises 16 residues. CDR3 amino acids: CASSPPNRAKGSPLHF. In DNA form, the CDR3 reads TGTGCCAGCTCACCACCAAACAGGGCCAAAGGTTCACCCCTCCACTTT. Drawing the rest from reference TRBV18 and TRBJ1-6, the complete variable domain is NAGVMQNPRHLVRRRGQEARLRCSPMKGHSHVYWYRQLPEEGLKFMVYLQKENIIDESGMPKERFSAEFPKEGPSILRIQQVVRGDSAAYFCASSPPNRAKGSPLHFGNGTRLTVT.

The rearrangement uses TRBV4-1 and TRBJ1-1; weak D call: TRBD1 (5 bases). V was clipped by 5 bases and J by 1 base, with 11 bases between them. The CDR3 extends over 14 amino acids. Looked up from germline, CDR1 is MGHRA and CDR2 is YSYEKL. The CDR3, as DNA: TGCGCCAGCAGCGCACAGGAGCAGAACACTGAAGCTTTCTTT. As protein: CASSAQEQNTEAFF.

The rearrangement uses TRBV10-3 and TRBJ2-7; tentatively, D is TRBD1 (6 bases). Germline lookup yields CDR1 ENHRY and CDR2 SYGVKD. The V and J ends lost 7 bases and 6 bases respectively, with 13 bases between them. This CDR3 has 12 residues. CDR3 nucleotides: TGTGCCATCATGTCCCAAGGGGGCGAGCAGTACTTC. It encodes CAIMSQGGEQYF.

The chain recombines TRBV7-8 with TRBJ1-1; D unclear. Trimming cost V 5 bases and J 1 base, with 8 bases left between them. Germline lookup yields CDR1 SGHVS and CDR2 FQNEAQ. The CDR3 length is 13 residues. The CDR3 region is CASSAEKNTEAFF. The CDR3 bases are TGTGCCAGCAGCGCCGAGAAGAACACTGAAGCTTTCTTT.

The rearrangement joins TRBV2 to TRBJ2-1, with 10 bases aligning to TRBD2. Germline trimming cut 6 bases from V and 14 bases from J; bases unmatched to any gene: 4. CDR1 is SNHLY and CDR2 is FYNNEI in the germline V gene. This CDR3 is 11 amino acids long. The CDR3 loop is CASSLAGEEFF. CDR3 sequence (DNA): TGTGCCAGCAGCCTAGCGGGGGAGGAGTTCTTC.

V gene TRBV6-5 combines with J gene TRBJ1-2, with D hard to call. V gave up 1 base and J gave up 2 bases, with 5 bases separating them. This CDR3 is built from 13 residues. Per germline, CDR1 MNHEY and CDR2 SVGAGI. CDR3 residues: CASSYLQNYGYTF. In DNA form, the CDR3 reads TGTGCCAGCAGTTACTTACAGAACTATGGCTACACCTTC.

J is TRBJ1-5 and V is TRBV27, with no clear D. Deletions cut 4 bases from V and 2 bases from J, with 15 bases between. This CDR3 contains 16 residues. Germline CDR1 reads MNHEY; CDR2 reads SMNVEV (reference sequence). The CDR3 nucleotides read TGTGCCAGCAGTTCAAACCGGGCCGGGGGCAATCAGCCCCAGCATTTT. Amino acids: CASSSNRAGGNQPQHF.

The CDR3 protein is CASSTTGYTEAFF. DNA for the CDR3: TGTGCCAGTAGTACAACAGGGTATACTGAAGCTTTCTTT. The rearrangement uses TRBV19 and TRBJ1-1, with D possibly matching TRBD1 (6 bases). CDR3 size: 13 residues. CDR1 is LNHDA, CDR2 SQIVND, per germline (reference sequence). Trimming left V 4 bases short and J 5 bases short, with 11 bases between. Full variable domain (outside the CDR3, taken from reference TRBV19 and TRBJ1-1): DGGITQSPKYLFRKEGQNVTLSCEQNLNHDAMYWYRQDPGQGLRLIYYSQIVNDFQKGDIAEGYSVSREKKESFPLTVTSAQKNPTAFYLCASSTTGYTEAFFGQGTRLTVV.

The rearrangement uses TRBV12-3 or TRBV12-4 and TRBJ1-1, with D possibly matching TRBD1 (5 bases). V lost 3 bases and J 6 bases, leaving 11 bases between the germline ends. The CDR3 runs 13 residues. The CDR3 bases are TGTGCCAGCAGTTTGAAGGGGTCTTCTGAAGCTTTCTTT. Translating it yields CASSLKGSSEAFF.

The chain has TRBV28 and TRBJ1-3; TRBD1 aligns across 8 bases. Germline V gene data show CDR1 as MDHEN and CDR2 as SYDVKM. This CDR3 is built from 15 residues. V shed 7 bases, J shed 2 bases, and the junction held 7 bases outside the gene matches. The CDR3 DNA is TGTGCCAGCAAGCGACAGGGGCCTGCTGGAAACACCATATATTTT. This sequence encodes CASKRQGPAGNTIYF.